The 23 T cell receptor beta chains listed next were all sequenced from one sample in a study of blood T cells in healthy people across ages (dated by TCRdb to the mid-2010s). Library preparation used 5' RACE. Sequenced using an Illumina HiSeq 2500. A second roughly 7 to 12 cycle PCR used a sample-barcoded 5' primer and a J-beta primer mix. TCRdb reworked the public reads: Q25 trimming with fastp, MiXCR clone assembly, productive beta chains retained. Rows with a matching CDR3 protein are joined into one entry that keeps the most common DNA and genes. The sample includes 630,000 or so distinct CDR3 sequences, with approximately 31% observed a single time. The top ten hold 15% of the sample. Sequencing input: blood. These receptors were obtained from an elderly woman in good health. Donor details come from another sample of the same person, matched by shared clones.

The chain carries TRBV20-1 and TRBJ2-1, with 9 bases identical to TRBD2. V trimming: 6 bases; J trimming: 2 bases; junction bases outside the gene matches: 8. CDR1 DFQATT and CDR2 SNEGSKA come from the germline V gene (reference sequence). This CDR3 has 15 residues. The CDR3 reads CSATLTSGPYNEQFF. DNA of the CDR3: TGCAGTGCGACTCTGACTAGCGGCCCCTACAATGAGCAGTTCTTC.

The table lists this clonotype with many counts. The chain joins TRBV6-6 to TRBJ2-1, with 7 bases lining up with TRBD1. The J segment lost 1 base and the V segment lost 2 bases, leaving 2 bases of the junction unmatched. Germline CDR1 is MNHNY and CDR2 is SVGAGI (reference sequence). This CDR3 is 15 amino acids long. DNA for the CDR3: TGTGCCAGCAGTTACACACAGGGGTCCTACAATGAGCAGTTCTTC. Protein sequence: CASSYTQGSYNEQFF.

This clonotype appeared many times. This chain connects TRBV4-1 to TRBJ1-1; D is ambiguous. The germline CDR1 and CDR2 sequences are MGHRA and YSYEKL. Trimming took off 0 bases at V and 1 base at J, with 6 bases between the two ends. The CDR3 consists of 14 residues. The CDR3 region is CASSQEGRNTEAFF. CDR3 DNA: TGCGCCAGCAGCCAAGAGGGTAGGAACACTGAAGCTTTCTTT.

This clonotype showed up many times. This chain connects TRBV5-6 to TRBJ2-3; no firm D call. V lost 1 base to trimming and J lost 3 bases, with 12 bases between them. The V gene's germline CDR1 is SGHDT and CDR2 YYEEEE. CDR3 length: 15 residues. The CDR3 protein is CASSLFTIGTDTQYF. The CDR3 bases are TGTGCCAGCAGCTTGTTTACTATCGGGACAGATACGCAGTATTTT.

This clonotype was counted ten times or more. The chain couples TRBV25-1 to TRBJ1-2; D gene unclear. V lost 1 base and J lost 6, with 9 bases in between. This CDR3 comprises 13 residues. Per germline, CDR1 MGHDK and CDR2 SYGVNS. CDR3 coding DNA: TGTGCCAGCAGTGAATTTCCCGGGAATGGCTACACCTTC. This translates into CASSEFPGNGYTF.

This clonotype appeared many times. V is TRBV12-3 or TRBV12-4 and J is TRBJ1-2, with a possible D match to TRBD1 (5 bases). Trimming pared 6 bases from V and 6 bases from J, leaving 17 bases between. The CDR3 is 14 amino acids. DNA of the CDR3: TGTGCCAGCAGCCGGGACCCTCGTGGGAATGGCTACACCTTC. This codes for CASSRDPRGNGYTF.

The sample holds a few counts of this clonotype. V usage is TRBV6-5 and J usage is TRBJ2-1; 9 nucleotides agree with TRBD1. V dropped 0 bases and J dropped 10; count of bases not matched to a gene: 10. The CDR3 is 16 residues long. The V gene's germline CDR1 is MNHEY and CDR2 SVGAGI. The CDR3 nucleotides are TGTGCCAGCAGTTACTCTGGACAGGGGATTAGCTACGAGCAGTTCTTC. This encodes CASSYSGQGISYEQFF.

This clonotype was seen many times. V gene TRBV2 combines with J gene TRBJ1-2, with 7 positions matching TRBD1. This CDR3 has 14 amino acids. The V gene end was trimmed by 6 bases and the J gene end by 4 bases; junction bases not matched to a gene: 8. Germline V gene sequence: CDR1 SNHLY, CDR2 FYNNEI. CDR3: CASRRITGAYGYTF. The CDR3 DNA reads TGTGCCAGCAGGAGAATTACAGGGGCCTATGGCTACACCTTC.

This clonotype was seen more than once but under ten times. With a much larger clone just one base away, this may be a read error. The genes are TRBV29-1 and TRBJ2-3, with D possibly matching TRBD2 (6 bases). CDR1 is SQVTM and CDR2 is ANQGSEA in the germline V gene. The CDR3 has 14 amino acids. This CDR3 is CSVERGLRTDTRYF. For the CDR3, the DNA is TGCAGCGTTGAGCGGGGACTTCGCACAGATACGCGGTATTTT.

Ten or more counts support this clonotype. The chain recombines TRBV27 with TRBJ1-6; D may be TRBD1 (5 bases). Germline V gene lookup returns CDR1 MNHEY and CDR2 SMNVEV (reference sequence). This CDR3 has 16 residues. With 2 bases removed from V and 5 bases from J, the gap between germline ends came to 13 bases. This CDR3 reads CASSLIPRGDNSPLHF. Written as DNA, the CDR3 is TGTGCCAGCAGTTTAATCCCTAGGGGAGATAATTCACCCCTCCACTTT.

CDR3 sequence: CSARDVWGGGASTGELFF. As DNA, the CDR3 is TGCAGTGCTAGAGATGTCTGGGGCGGGGGAGCCAGCACCGGGGAGCTGTTTTTT. The chain uses TRBV20-1 and TRBJ2-2; TRBD2 matches 7 bases. The CDR3 totals 18 residues. V was pared by 0 bases and J by 4 bases, with 14 bases of the junction left unmatched. Germline V gene sequence: CDR1 DFQATT, CDR2 SNEGSKA (reference sequence).

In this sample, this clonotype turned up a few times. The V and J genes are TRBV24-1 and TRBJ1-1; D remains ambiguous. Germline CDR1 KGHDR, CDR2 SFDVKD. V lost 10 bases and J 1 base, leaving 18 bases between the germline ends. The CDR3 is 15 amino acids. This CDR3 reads CATETVEGGNTEAFF. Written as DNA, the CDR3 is TGTGCCACGGAGACGGTAGAGGGTGGGAACACTGAAGCTTTCTTT.

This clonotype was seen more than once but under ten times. CDR3 sequence (DNA): TGCAGTGCTAGAGAGCTTTGGGCCCCGAACACAGATACGCAGTATTTT. Translation: CSARELWAPNTDTQYF. This chain joins TRBV20-1 and TRBJ2-3; D remains ambiguous. CDR1 DFQATT and CDR2 SNEGSKA come from the germline V gene (reference sequence). The CDR3 is made up of 16 amino acids. The V end was cut by 0 bases, the J end by 2 bases, with 15 bases between.

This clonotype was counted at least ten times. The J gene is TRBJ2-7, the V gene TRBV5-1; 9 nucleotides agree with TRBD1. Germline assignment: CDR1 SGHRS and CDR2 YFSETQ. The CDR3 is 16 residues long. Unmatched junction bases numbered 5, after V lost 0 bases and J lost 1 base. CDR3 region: CASSLAPTGGSYEQYF. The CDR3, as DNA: TGCGCCAGCAGCTTGGCCCCGACAGGGGGTTCCTACGAGCAGTACTTC. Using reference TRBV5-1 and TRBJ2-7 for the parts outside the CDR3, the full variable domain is KAGVTQTPRYLIKTRGQQVTLSCSPISGHRSVSWYQQTPGQGLQFLFEYFSETQRNKGNFPGRFSGRQFSNSRSEMNVSTLELGDSALYLCASSLAPTGGSYEQYFGPGTRLTVT.

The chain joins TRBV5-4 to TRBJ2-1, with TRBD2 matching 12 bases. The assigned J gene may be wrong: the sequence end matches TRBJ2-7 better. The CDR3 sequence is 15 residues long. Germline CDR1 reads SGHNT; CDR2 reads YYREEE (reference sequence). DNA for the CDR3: TGTGCCAGCAGCCTTCTAGCGGGGGGGCGAAATGAGCAGTACTTC. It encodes CASSLLAGGRNEQYF.

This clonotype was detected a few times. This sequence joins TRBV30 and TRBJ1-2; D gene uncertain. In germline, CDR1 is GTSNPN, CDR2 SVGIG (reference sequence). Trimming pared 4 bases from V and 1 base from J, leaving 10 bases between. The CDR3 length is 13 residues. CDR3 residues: CAWTTNDNYGYTF. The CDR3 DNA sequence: TGTGCCTGGACCACAAACGATAACTATGGCTACACCTTC. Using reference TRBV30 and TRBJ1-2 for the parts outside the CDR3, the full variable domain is SQTIHQWPATLVQPVGSPLSLECTVEGTSNPNLYWYRQAAGRGLQLLFYSVGIGQISSEVPQNLSASRPQDRQFILSSKKLLLSDSGFYLCAWTTNDNYGYTFGSGTRLTVV.

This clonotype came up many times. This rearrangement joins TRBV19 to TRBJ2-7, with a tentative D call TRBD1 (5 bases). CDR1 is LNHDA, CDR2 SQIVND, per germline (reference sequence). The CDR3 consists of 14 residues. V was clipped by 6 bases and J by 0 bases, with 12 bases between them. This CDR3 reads CASRPTVLSYEQYF. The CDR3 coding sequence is TGTGCCAGTAGGCCGACAGTCCTCTCCTACGAGCAGTACTTC.

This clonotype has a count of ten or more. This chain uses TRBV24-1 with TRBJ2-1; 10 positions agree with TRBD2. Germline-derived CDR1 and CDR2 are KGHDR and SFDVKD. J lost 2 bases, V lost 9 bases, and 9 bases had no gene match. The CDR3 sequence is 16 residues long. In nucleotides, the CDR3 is TGTGCCACCCGGGGAAGCGGGGGGGGAGCCTACAATGAGCAGTTCTTC. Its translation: CATRGSGGGAYNEQFF.

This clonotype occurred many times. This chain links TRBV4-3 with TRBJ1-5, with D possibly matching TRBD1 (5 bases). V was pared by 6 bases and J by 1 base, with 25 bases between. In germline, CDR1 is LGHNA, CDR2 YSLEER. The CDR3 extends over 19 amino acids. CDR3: CASRIIRGFNLGSNQPQHF. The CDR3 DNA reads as TGCGCCAGCAGGATAATAAGGGGCTTTAACTTGGGAAGCAATCAGCCCCAGCATTTT.

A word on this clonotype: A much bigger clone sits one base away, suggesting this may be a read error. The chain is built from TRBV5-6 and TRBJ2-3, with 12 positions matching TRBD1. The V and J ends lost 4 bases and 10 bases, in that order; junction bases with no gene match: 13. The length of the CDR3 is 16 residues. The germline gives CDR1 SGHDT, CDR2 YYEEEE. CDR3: CASSLPGQGARDAQYF. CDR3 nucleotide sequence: TGTGCCAGCAGCCTTCCGGGACAGGGGGCAAGGGATGCGCAGTATTTT. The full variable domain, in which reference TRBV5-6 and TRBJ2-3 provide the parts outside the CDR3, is DAGVTQSPTHLIKTRGQQVTLRCSPKSGHDTVSWYQQALGQGPQFIFQYYEEEERQRGNFPDRFSGHQFPNYSSELNVNALLLGDSALYLCASSLPGQGARDAQYFGPGTRLTVL.

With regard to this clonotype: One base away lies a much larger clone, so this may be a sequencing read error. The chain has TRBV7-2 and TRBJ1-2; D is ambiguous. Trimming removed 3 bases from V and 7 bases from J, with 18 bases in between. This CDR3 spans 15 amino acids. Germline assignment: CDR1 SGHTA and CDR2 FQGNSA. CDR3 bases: TGTGCCAGCAGCTTTAGTAGGGAGCTGCCCTGTGGCTACACCTTC. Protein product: CASSFSRELPCGYTF. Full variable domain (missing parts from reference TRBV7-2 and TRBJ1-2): GAGVSQSPSNKVTEKGKDVELRCDPISGHTALYWYRQSLGQGLEFLIYFQGNSAPDKSGLPSDRFSAERTGGSVSTLTIQRTQQEDSAVYLCASSFSRELPCGYTFGSGTRLTVV.

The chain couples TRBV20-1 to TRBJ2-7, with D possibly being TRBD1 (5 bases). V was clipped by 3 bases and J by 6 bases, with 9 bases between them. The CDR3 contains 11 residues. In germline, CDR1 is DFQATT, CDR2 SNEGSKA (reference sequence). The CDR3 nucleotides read TGCAGTGCTAGTGGGGCGGCCGAGCAGTACTTC. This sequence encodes CSASGAAEQYF.

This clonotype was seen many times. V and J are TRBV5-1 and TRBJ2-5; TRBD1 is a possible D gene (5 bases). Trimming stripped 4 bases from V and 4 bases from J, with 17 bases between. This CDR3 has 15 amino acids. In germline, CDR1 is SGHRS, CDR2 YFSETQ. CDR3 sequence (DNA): TGCGCCAGCAGCACCCTGACACGGCAGGGAGAGACCCAGTACTTC. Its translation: CASSTLTRQGETQYF.